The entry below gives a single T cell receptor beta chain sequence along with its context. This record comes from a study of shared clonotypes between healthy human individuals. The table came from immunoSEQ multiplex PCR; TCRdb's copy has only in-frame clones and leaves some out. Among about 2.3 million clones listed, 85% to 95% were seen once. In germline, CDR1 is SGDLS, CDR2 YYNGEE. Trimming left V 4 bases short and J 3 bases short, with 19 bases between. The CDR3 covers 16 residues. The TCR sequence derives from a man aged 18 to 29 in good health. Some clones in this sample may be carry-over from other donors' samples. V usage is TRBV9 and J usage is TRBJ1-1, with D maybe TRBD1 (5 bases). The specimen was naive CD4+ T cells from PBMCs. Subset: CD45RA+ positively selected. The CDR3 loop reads CASSLRSGGSDTEAFF. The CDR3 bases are TGTGCCAGCAGCCTCCGGAGCGGGGGGTCGGACACTGAAGCTTTCTTT.